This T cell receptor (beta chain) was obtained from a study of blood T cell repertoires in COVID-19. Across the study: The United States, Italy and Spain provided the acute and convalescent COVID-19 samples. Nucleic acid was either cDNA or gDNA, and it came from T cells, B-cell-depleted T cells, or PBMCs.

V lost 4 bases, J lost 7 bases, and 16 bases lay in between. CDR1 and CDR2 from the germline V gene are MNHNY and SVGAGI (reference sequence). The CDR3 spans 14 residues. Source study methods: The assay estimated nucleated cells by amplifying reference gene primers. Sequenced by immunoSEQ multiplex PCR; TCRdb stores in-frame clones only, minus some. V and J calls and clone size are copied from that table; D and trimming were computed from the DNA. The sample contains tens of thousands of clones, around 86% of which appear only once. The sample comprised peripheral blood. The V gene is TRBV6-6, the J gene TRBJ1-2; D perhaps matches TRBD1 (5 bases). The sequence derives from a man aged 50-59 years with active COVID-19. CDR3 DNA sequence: TGTGCCAGCAGTTCCTTATCAGGGTTGGGTGGCTACACCTTC. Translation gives CASSSLSGLGGYTF.